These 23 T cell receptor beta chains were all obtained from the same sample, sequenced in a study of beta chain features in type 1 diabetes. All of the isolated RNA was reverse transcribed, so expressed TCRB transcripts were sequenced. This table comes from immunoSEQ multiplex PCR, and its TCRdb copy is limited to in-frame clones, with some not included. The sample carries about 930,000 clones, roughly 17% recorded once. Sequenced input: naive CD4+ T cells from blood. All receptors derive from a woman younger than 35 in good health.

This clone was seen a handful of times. CDR3 amino acids: CASSGLADSYEQYF. In nucleotides, the CDR3 is TGTGCCAGCAGTGGACTAGCGGACTCCTACGAGCAGTACTTC. The rearrangement links TRBV6-1 to TRBJ2-7; 9 nucleotides line up with TRBD2. Germline V CDR1 and CDR2: MNHNS, SASEGT. Trimming removed 4 bases from V and 0 bases from J; junction bases left unmatched: 1. There are 14 residues in the CDR3.

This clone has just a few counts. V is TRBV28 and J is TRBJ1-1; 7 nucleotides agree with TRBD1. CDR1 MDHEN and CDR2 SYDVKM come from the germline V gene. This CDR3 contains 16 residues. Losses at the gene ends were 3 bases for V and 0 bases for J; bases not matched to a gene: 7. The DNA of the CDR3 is TGTGCCAGCAGTTTTGACAGGGCAAAAATGAACACTGAAGCTTTCTTT. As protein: CASSFDRAKMNTEAFF.

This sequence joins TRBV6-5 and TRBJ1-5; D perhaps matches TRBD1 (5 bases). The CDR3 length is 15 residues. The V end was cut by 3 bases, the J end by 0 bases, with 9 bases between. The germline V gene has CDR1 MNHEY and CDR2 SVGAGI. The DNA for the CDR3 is TGTGCCAGCAGTTATGGGGGAAATAGCAATCAGCCCCAGCATTTT. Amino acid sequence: CASSYGGNSNQPQHF.

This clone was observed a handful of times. The DNA of the CDR3 is TGTGCCAGTAGTATCGGGACTAGCCTTGGCGAGCAGTACTTC. This codes for CASSIGTSLGEQYF. The V gene is TRBV19, the J gene TRBJ2-7; 9 bases map to TRBD2. CDR3 length equals 14 residues. From germline, CDR1 is LNHDA and CDR2 SQIVND (reference sequence). Losses at the gene ends were 3 bases for V and 6 bases for J; bases not matched to a gene: 6. The variable domain in full, completed from reference TRBV19 and TRBJ2-7, reads DGGITQSPKYLFRKEGQNVTLSCEQNLNHDAMYWYRQDPGQGLRLIYYSQIVNDFQKGDIAEGYSVSREKKESFPLTVTSAQKNPTAFYLCASSIGTSLGEQYFGPGTRLTVT.

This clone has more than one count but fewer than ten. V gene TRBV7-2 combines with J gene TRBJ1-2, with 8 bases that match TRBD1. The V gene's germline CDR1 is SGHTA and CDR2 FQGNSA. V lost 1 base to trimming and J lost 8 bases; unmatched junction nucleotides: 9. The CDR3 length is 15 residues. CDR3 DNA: TGTGCCAGCAGCTTAGTAGCGACAGGGGCTTCGGGCTACACCTTC. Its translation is CASSLVATGASGYTF.

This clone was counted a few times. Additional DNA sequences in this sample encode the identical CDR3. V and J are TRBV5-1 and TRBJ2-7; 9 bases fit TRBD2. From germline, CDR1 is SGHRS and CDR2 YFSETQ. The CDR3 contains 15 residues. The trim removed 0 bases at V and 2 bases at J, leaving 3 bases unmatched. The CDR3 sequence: CASSLAASGTYEQYF. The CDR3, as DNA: TGCGCCAGCAGCTTGGCTGCTAGCGGGACCTACGAGCAGTACTTC.

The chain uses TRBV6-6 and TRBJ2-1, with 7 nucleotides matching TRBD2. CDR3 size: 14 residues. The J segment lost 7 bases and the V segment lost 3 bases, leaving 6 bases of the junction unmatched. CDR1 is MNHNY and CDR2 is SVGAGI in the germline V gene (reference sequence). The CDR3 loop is CASSYGRGGNEQFF. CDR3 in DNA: TGTGCCAGCAGTTATGGGAGGGGAGGGAATGAGCAGTTCTTC.

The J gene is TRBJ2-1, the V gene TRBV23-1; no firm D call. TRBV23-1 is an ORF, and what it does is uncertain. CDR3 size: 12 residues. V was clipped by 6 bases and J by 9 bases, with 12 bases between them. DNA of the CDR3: TGCGCCAGCAGATCCGGATGGGTTGAGCAGTTCTTC. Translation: CASRSGWVEQFF.

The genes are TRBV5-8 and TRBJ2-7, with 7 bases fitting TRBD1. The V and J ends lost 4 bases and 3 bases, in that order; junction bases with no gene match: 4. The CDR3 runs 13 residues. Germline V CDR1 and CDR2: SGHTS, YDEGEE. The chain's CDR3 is CASSPGQYYEQYF. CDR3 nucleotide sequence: TGTGCCAGCAGCCCGGGACAGTACTACGAGCAGTACTTC.

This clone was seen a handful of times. The CDR3 here is CSARLGVTQYF. The CDR3 DNA reads TGCAGTGCTCGACTGGGAGTTACGCAGTATTTT. The chain joins TRBV20-1 to TRBJ2-3; TRBD2 is a possible D gene (5 bases). The CDR3 extends over 11 amino acids. Trimming removed 5 bases from V and 8 bases from J, with 11 bases in between. CDR1 DFQATT and CDR2 SNEGSKA come from the germline V gene (reference sequence).

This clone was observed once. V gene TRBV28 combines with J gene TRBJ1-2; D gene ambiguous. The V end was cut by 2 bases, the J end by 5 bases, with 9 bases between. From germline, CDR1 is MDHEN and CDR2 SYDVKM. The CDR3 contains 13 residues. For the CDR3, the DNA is TGTGCCAGCAGTTTACCGCAGTCGTATGGCTACACCTTC. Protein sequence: CASSLPQSYGYTF.

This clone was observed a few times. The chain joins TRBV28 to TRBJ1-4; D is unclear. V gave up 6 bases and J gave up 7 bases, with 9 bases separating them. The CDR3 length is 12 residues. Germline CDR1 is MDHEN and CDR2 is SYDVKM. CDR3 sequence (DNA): TGTGCCAGCAGAGGAGGGCCTGAAAAACTGTTTTTT. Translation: CASRGGPEKLFF.

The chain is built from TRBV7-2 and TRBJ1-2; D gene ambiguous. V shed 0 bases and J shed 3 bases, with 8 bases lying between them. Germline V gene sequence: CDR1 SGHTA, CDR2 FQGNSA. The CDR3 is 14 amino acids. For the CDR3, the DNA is TGTGCCAGCAGCTTAGCGACGGAATACTATGGCTACACCTTC. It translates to CASSLATEYYGYTF.

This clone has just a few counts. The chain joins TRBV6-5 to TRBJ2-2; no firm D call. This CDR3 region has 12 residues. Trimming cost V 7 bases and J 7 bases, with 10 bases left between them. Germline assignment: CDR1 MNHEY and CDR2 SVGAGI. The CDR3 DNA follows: TGTGCCAGCATAAGTCAAGGCGGGGAGCTGTTTTTT. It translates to CASISQGGELFF.

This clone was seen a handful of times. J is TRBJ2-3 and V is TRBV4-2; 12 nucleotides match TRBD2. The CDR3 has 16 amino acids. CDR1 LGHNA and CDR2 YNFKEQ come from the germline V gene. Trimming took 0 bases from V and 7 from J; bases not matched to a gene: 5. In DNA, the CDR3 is TGTGCCAGCAGCCAAGAACTAGCGGGAGGACTGAATACGCAGTATTTT. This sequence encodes CASSQELAGGLNTQYF.

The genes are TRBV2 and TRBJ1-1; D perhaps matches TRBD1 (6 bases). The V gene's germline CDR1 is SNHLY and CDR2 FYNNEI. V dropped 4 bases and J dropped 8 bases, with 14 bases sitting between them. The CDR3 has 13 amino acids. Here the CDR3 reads CASSGGQPSEAFF. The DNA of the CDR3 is TGTGCCAGCAGTGGTGGACAGCCTTCCGAAGCTTTCTTT.

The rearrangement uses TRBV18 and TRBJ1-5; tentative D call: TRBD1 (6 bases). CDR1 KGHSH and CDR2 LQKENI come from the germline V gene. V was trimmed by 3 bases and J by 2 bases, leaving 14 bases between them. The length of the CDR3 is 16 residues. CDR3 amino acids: CASSPQGQLGNQPQHF. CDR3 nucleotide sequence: TGTGCCAGCTCACCCCAGGGGCAGTTGGGCAATCAGCCCCAGCATTTT.

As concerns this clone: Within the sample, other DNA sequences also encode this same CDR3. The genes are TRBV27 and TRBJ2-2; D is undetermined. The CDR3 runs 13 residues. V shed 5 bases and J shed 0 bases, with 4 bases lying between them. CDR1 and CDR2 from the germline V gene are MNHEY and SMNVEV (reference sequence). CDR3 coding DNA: TGTGCCAGCAGTCTACCGAACACCGGGGAGCTGTTTTTT. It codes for CASSLPNTGELFF.

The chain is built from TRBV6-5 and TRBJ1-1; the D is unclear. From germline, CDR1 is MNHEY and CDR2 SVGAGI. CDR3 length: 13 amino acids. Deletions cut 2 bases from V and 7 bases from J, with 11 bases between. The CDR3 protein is CASSYPLPGEAFF. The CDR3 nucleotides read TGTGCCAGCAGTTACCCACTCCCCGGTGAAGCTTTCTTT.

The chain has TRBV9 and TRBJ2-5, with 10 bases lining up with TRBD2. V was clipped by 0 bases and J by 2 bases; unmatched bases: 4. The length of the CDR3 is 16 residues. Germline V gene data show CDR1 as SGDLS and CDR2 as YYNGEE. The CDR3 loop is CASSVAPSGGQETQYF. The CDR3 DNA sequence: TGTGCCAGCAGCGTAGCTCCTAGCGGGGGACAAGAGACCCAGTACTTC.

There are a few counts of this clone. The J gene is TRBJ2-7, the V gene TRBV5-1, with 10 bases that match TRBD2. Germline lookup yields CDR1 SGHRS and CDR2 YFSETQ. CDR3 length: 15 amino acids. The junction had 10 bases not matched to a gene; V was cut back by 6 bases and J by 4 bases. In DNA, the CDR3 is TGCGCCAGCACCCTTGGGGGGACTAGCGTTTACGAGCAGTACTTC. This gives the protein CASTLGGTSVYEQYF. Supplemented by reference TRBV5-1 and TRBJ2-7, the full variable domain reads KAGVTQTPRYLIKTRGQQVTLSCSPISGHRSVSWYQQTPGQGLQFLFEYFSETQRNKGNFPGRFSGRQFSNSRSEMNVSTLELGDSALYLCASTLGGTSVYEQYFGPGTRLTVT.

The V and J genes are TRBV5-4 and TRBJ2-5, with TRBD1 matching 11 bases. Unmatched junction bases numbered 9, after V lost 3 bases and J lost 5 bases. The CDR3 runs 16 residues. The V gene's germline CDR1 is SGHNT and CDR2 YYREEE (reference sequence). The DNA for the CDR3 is TGTGCCAGCAGCTCCCGTCCGGGACAGGGGGGGGAGACCCAGTACTTC. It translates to CASSSRPGQGGETQYF. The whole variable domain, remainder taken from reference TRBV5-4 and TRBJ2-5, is ETGVTQSPTHLIKTRGQQVTLRCSSQSGHNTVSWYQQALGQGPQFIFQYYREEENGRGNFPPRFSGLQFPNYSSELNVNALELDDSALYLCASSSRPGQGGETQYFGPGTRLLVL.

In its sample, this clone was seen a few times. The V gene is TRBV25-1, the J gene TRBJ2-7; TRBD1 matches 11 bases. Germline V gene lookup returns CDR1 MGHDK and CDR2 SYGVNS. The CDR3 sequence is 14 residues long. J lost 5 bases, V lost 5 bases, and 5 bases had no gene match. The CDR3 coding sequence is TGTGCCAGCAGTAGGACAGGGGGCTTCAACGAGCAGTACTTC. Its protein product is CASSRTGGFNEQYF.